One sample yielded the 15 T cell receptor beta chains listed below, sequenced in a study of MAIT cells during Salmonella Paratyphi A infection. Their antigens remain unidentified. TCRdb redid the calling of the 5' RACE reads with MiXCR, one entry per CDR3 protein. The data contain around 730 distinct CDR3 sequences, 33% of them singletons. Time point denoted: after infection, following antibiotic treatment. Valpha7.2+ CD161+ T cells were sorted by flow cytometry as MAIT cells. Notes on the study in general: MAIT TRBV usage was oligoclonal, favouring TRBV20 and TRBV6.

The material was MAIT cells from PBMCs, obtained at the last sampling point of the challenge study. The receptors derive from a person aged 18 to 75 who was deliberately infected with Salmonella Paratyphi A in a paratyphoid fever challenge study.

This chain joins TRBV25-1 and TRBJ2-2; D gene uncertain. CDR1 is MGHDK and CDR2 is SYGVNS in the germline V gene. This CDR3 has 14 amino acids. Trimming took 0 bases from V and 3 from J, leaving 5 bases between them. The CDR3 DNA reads TGTGCCAGCAGTGAATATAGGGACACCGGGGAGCTGTTTTTT. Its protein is CASSEYRDTGELFF.

The CDR3 reads CASSEEGEGNQPQHF. The DNA for the CDR3 is TGTGCCAGCAGTGAAGAAGGAGAGGGCAATCAGCCCCAGCATTTT. The chain is built from TRBV25-1 and TRBJ1-5; the D is unclear. This CDR3 is 15 amino acids long. CDR1 is MGHDK and CDR2 is SYGVNS in the germline V gene. V lost 2 bases, J lost 2 bases, and 10 bases lay in between.

CDR3 DNA: TGTGCCAGTAGTATCGGAGACAGCGAGTCCTACGAGCAGTACTTC. Translation: CASSIGDSESYEQYF. The chain carries TRBV19 and TRBJ2-7; D is possibly TRBD1 (5 bases). Germline assignment: CDR1 LNHDA and CDR2 SQIVND (reference sequence). This CDR3 has 15 residues. Trimming cost V 3 bases and J 1 base, with 13 bases left between them.

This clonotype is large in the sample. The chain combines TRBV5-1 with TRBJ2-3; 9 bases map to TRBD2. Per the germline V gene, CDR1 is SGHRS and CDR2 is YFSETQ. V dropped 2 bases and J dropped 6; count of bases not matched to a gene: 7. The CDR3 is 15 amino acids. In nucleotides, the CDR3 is TGCGCCAGCAGCTTCCGCGGGGGGGCCGGGGATACGCAGTATTTT. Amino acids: CASSFRGGAGDTQYF. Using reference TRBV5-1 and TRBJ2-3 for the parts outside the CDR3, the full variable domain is KAGVTQTPRYLIKTRGQQVTLSCSPISGHRSVSWYQQTPGQGLQFLFEYFSETQRNKGNFPGRFSGRQFSNSRSEMNVSTLELGDSALYLCASSFRGGAGDTQYFGPGTRLTVL.

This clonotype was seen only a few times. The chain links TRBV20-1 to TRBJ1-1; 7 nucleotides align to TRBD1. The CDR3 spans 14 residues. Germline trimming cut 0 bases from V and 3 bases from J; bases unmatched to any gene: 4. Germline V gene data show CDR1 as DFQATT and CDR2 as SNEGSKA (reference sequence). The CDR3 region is CSARDSDRHTEAFF. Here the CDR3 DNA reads TGCAGTGCTAGAGACTCGGACAGGCACACTGAAGCTTTCTTT.

For the CDR3, the DNA is TGTGCCAGCAGCCAGACTAGCGGGAGCACAGATACGCAGTATTTT. Translating it yields CASSQTSGSTDTQYF. This sequence joins TRBV4-2 and TRBJ2-3; 10 bases align to TRBD2. The length of the CDR3 is 15 residues. J gave up 0 bases and V 3 bases, and 0 bases lay outside the gene matches. Germline V gene lookup returns CDR1 LGHNA and CDR2 YNFKEQ.

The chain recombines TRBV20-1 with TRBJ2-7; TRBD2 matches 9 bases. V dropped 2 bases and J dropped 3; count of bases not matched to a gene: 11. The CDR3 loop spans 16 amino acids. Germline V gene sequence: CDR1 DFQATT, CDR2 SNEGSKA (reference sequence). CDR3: CSARPLSGSGDYEQYF. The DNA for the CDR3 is TGCAGTGCTAGACCCCTTAGCGGGAGCGGGGACTACGAGCAGTACTTC.

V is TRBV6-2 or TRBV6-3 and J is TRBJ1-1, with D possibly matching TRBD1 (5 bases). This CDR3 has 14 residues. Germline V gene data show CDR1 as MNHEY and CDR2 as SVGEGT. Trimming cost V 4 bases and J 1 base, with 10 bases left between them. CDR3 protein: CASSSTETNTEAFF. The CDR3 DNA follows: TGTGCCAGCAGTTCGACAGAGACGAACACTGAAGCTTTCTTT.

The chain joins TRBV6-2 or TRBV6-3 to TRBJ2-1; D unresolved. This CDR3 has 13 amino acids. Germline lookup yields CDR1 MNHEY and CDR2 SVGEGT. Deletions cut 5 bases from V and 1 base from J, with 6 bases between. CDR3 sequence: CASSKGSYNEQFF. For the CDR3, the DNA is TGTGCCAGCAGTAAGGGATCCTACAATGAGCAGTTCTTC.

CDR3 sequence (DNA): TGTGCCACCAGCGGGCTTCGGGGGTCTGGGGCCAACGTCCTGACTTTC. It codes for CATSGLRGSGANVLTF. The rearrangement joins TRBV15 to TRBJ2-6, with a weak D call TRBD2 (6 bases). Looked up from germline, CDR1 is LNHNV and CDR2 is YYDKDF (reference sequence). Trimming took off 5 bases at V and 1 base at J, with 12 bases between the two ends. This CDR3 has 16 amino acids. The full variable domain, rest sourced from reference TRBV15 and TRBJ2-6, is DAMVIQNPRYQVTQFGKPVTLSCSQTLNHNVMYWYQQKSSQAPKLLFHYYDKDFNNEADTPDNFQSRRPNTSFCFLDIRSPGLGDTAMYLCATSGLRGSGANVLTFGAGSRLTVL.

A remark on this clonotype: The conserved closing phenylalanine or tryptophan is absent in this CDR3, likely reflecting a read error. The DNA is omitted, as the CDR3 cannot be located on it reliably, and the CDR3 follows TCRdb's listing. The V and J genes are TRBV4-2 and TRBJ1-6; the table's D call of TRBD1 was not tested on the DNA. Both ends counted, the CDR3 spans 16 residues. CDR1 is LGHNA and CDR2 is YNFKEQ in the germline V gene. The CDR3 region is CASSQDGGTGSSTLKG.

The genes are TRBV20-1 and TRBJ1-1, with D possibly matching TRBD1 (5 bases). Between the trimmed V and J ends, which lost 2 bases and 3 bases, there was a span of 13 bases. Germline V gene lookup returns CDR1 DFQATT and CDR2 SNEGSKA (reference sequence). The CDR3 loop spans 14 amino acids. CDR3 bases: TGCAGTGCTAGAAGGGAGGGGCTGGACACTGAAGCTTTCTTT. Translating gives CSARREGLDTEAFF.

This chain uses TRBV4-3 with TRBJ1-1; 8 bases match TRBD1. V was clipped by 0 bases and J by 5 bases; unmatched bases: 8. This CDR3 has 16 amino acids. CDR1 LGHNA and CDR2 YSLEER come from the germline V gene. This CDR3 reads CASSQDIGTGGTEAFF. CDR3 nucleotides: TGCGCCAGCAGCCAAGATATCGGAACAGGGGGGACTGAAGCTTTCTTT.

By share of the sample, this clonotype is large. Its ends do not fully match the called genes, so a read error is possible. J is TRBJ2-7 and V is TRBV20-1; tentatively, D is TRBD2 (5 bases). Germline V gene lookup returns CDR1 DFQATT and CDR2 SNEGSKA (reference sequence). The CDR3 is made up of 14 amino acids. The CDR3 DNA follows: TGCAGTGCAAGAGAGTCGGGGAGCTCCTACGAGCAGTACTTC. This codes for CSARESGSSYEQYF.

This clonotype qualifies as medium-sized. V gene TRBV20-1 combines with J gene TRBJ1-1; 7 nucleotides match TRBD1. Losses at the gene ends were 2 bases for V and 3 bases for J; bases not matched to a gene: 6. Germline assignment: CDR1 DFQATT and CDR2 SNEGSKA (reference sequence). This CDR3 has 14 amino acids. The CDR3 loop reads CSARSPGGDTEAFF. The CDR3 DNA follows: TGCAGTGCTAGATCCCCAGGGGGGGACACTGAAGCTTTCTTT.